Below are 4 T cell receptor beta chains sequenced from a single sample in a study of blood T cell repertoires in COVID-19. Sequencing used immunoSEQ multiplex PCR; TCRdb keeps in-frame clones, though not all of them. In the table there are approximately 450,000 clones, roughly 85% of which are singletons. Sequenced sample: PBMCs or T cells enriched from blood (not recorded which). The receptor source for this set is a woman aged 18-30 years with acute COVID-19.

The rearrangement uses TRBV7-9 and TRBJ1-2, with 10 bases lining up with TRBD1. The CDR3 spans 14 residues. V shed 5 bases and J 6 bases; nucleotides not matched to a gene: 6. Germline V CDR1 and CDR2: SEHNR, FQNEAQ (reference sequence). CDR3 loop: CASSGDRGFDGYTF. The CDR3 DNA is TGTGCCAGCAGCGGGGACAGGGGTTTTGATGGCTACACCTTC.

In this sample, this clone turned up a few times. The CDR3 sequence is CASSLRSGASYNEQFF. For the CDR3, the DNA is TGCGCCAGCAGTCTTAGGAGCGGGGCCTCCTACAATGAGCAGTTCTTC. The chain has TRBV5-1 and TRBJ2-1; 7 bases line up with TRBD2. Trimming cost V 5 bases and J 0 bases; bases outside gene matches: 8. There are 16 residues in the CDR3. The germline V gene encodes CDR1 SGHRS and CDR2 YFSETQ.

This chain uses TRBV6-5 with TRBJ1-5, with D tentatively TRBD1 (5 bases). Trimming shortened V by 8 bases and J by 4 bases, and 12 bases separated the two germline ends. Germline V gene sequence: CDR1 MNHEY, CDR2 SVGAGI. The CDR3 is 13 residues long. The CDR3 DNA follows: TGTGCCAGCCTGGGAGGGACTAATCAGCCCCAGCATTTT. This sequence encodes CASLGGTNQPQHF.

V and J are TRBV5-6 and TRBJ1-1, with 8 bases identical to TRBD1. The V segment lost 4 bases and the J segment 11 bases; nucleotides outside the gene matches: 4. The CDR3 loop spans 11 amino acids. From germline, CDR1 is SGHDT and CDR2 YYEEEE. CDR3 residues: CASSLTGEAFF. DNA of the CDR3: TGTGCCAGCAGCCTGACAGGGGAGGCTTTCTTT.